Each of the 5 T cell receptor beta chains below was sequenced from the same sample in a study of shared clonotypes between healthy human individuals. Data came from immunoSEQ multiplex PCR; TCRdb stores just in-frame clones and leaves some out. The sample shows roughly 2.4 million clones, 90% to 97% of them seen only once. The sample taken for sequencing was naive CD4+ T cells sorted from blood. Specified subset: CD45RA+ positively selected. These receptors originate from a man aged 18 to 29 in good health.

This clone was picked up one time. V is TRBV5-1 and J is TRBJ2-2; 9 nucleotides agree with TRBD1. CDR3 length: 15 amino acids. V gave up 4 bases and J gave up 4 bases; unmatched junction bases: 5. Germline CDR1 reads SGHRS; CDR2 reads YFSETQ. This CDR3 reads CASSRDREGTGELFF. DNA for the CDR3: TGCGCCAGCAGCCGGGACAGGGAAGGCACCGGGGAGCTGTTTTTT.

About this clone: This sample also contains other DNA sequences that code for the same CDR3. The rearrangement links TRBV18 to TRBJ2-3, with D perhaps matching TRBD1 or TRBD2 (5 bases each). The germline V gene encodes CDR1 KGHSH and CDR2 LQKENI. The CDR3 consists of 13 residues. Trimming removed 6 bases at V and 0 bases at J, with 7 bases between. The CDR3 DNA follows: TGTGCCAGCTCCCGGGACAGCACAGATACGCAGTATTTT. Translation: CASSRDSTDTQYF.

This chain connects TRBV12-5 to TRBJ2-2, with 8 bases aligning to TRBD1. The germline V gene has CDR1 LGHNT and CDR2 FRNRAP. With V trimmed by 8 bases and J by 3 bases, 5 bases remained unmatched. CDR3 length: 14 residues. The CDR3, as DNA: TGTGCTAGTAAAAGGGACAGGTACACCGGGGAGCTGTTTTTT. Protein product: CASKRDRYTGELFF.

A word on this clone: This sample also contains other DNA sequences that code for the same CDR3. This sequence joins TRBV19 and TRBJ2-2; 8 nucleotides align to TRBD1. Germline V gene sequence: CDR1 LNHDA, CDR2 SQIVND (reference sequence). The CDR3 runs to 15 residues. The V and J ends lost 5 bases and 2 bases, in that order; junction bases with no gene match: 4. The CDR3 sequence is CASSPGQGNTGELFF. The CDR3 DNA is TGTGCCAGTAGTCCAGGACAGGGAAACACCGGGGAGCTGTTTTTT. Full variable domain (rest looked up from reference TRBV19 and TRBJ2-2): DGGITQSPKYLFRKEGQNVTLSCEQNLNHDAMYWYRQDPGQGLRLIYYSQIVNDFQKGDIAEGYSVSREKKESFPLTVTSAQKNPTAFYLCASSPGQGNTGELFFGEGSRLTVL.

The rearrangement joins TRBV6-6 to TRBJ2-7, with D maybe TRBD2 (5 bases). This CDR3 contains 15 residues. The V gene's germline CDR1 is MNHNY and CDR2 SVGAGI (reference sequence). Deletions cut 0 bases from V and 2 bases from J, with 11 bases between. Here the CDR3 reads CASSYSLAAAYEQYF. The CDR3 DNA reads TGTGCCAGCAGTTACTCCCTAGCTGCCGCCTACGAGCAGTACTTC.